The clone carrying this TCR beta chain was detected ten times or more. Its antigen is still unknown. CDR3 length: 12 residues. Germline CDR1 MNHNS, CDR2 SASEGT. V lost 3 bases and J lost 4, with 6 bases in between. This entry is derived from a study of blood T cells in healthy people across ages. Isolating PBMCs gave at least 7 million of these cells per sample. Study-level findings and limits: The long-lived group displayed more naive CD4+ cells, plus higher diversity, than the aged donors did. Across the age range, TCR beta diversity per million T cells fell in a roughly linear way.

The use of a sample-barcoded 5' primer and a J-beta primer mix characterized a second PCR of 7 to 11 cycles. From the 5' RACE reads, TCRdb called clonotypes with MiXCR, one entry per CDR3 protein. The data hold 870,000 or so distinct CDR3 sequences, with more than 25% observed a single time. The specimen was blood. The clonotype comes from an elderly woman in good health. V gene TRBV6-1 combines with J gene TRBJ1-2, with unresolved D. The CDR3 sequence: CASSDGSYGYTF. The DNA for the CDR3 is TGTGCCAGCAGTGACGGCAGCTATGGCTACACCTTC.